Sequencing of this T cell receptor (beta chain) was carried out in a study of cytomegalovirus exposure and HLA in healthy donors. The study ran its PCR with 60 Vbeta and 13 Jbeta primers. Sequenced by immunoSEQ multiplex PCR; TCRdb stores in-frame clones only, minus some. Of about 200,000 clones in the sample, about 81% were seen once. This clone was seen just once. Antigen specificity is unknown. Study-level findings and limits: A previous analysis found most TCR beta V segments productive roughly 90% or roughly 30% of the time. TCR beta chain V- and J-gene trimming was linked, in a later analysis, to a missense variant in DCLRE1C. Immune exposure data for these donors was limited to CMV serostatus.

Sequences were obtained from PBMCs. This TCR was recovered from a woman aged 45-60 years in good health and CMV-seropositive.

In DNA, the CDR3 is TGTGCCAGCTCTACCGCGGACAGTGCGAACGAGCAGTACTTC. Encoded protein: CASSTADSANEQYF. The gene calls are TRBV9 and TRBJ2-7, with D perhaps TRBD1 (6 bases). The CDR3 covers 14 residues. Between the trimmed V and J ends, which lost 7 bases and 5 bases, there was a span of 19 bases. The germline CDR1 and CDR2 sequences are SGDLS and YYNGEE.